The present T cell receptor (beta chain) was sequenced within a study of early T cells in non-severe SARS-CoV-2 infection. In the study overall: Chains were unpaired, as sequencing was done on bulk RNA from unsorted whole blood.

Researchers attached unique molecular identifiers to individual cDNA molecules. TCRdb called the 5' RACE reads again in MiXCR, with one record for every CDR3 protein. The sample consists of 55,000 to 65,000 distinct CDR3 sequences, roughly a tenth of them appearing once. This CDR3 comprises 13 residues. V lost 2 bases, J lost 1 base, and 8 bases lay in between. Germline V gene data show CDR1 as SQVTM and CDR2 as ANQGSEA. The chain recombines TRBV29-1 with TRBJ1-1; D ambiguous. What was sequenced was whole blood. This clonotype was obtained from an adult who was a healthcare worker with PCR-confirmed SARS-CoV-2 infection or an uninfected control (not recorded which). The CDR3 DNA reads TGCAGCGTTGAACGTCGGACGAACACTGAAGCTTTCTTT. It encodes CSVERRTNTEAFF. The full variable domain, in which reference TRBV29-1 and TRBJ1-1 provide the parts outside the CDR3, is SAVISQKPSRDICQRGTSLTIQCQVDSQVTMMFWYRQQPGQSLTLIATANQGSEATYESGFVIDKFPISRPNLTFSTLTVSNMSPEDSSIYLCSVERRTNTEAFFGQGTRLTVV.